The clone carrying this T cell receptor beta chain was picked up a small number of times. Naive CD8 cells lacked CD45RO and underwent positive selection for CCR7, leaving out terminally differentiated effector memory CD45RA+ cells. This entry belongs to a study of shared clonotypes between healthy human individuals. TCRdb keeps only in-frame clones here, not all; method: immunoSEQ multiplex PCR. The table records about 2.2 million clones, roughly 95% of them present only once. The CDR3 spans 14 residues. Germline CDR1 MNHEY, CDR2 SMNVEV (reference sequence). The V and J ends lost 6 bases and 4 bases respectively, with 15 bases between them.

V usage is TRBV27 and J usage is TRBJ1-1, with D perhaps matching TRBD1 (6 bases). Sequenced sample: naive CD8+ T cells from PBMCs. This sequence originates from a man between 18 and 29 years old in good health. Some clones in this sample may be carry-over from other donors' samples. The CDR3 is CASRDGGLGTEAFF. The CDR3 nucleotides read TGTGCCAGCAGGGACGGGGGGCTTGGCACTGAAGCTTTCTTT.